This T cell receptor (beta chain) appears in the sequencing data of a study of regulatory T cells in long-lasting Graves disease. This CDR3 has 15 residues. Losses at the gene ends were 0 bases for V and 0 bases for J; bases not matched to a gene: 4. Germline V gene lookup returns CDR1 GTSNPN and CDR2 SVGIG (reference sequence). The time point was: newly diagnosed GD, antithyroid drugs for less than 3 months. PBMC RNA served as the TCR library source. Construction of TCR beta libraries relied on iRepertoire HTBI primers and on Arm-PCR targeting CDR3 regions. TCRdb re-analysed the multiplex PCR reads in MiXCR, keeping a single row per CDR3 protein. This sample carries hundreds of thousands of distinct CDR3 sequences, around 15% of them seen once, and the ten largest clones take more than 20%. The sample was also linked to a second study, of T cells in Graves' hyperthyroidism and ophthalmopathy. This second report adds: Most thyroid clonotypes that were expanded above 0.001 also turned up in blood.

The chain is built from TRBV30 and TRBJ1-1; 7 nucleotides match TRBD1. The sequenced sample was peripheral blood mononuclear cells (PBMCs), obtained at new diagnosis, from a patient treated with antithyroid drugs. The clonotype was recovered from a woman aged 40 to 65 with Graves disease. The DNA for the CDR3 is TGTGCCTGGAGTGTAGGGGGCGGGGTGAACACTGAAGCTTTCTTT. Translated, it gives CAWSVGGGVNTEAFF. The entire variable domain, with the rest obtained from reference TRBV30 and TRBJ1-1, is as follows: SQTIHQWPATLVQPVGSPLSLECTVEGTSNPNLYWYRQAAGRGLQLLFYSVGIGQISSEVPQNLSASRPQDRQFILSSKKLLLSDSGFYLCAWSVGGGVNTEAFFGQGTRLTVV.